The clone carrying this T cell receptor (beta chain) was seen ten or more times. What it binds is unknown. The germline V and J ends were trimmed by 5 bases and 5 bases, with 12 bases remaining between them. CDR3 length: 13 residues. Per germline, CDR1 SEHNR and CDR2 FQNEAQ (reference sequence). RNA transcripts gave rise to amplified TCR beta CDR3 regions. Initially, a first-round RT-PCR of the TCR CDR3 employed the HTBI primer set. Each CDR3 protein gets one entry after TCRdb re-called the multiplex PCR reads with MiXCR. Of about 640,000 distinct CDR3 sequences in the sample, around 21% were seen once. The data originate from a study of T cells in Graves' hyperthyroidism and ophthalmopathy. General observations from the study: A model of 13 V-J pairs discriminated ophthalmopathy from stable hyperthyroidism.

V gene TRBV7-9 combines with J gene TRBJ2-5, with D perhaps given as TRBD1 or TRBD2 (5 bases each). The sequence came from a man aged 25-45 years with Graves' ophthalmopathy. The sequenced material came from blood. CDR3: CASSTEGLETQYF. CDR3 in DNA: TGTGCCAGCAGCACCGAGGGGTTGGAGACCCAGTACTTC.